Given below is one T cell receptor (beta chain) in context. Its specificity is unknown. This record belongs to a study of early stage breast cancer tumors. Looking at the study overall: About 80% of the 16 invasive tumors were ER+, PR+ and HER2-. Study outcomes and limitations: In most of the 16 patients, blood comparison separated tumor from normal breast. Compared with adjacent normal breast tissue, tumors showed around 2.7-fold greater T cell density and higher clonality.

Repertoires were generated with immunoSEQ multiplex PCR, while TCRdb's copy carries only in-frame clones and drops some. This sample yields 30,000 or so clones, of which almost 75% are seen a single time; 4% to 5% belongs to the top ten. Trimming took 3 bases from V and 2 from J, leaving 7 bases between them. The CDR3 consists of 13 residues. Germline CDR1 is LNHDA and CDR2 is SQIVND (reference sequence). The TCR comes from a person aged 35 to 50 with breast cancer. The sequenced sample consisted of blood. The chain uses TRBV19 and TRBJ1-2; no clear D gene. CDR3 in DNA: TGTGCCAGTAGTATGCAGGCAAACTATGGCTACACCTTC. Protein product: CASSMQANYGYTF.